This TCR beta chain comes out of a study of blood T cell repertoires in COVID-19. Data came from immunoSEQ multiplex PCR; TCRdb stores just in-frame clones and leaves some out. Among about 130,000 clones listed, approximately 78% were seen once. CDR3 length equals 14 residues. CDR1 MNHEY and CDR2 SVGAGI come from the germline V gene. Trimming shortened V by 6 bases and J by 7 bases, and 15 bases separated the two germline ends. Sample: peripheral blood. The source of this sequence is a man aged 60 to 69 who had recovered from COVID-19. This chain links TRBV6-5 with TRBJ1-4, with D perhaps matching TRBD1 (5 bases). CDR3 nucleotides: TGTGCCAGCAGGCCCGCGGGGGGGGTTGAAAAACTGTTTTTT. This translates into CASRPAGGVEKLFF.